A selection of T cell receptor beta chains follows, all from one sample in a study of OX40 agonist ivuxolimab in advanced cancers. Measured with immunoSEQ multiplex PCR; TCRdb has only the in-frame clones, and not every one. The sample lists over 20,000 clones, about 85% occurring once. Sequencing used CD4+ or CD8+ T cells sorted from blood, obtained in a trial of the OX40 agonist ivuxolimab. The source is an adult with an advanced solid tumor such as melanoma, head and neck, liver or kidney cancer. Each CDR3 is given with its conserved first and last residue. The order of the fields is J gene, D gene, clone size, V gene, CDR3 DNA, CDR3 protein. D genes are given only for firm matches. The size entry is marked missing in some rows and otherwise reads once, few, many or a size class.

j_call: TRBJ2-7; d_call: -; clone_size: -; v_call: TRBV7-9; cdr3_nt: TGTGCCAGCAGCTCCTCGATGTACGAGCAGTACTTC; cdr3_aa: CASSSSMYEQYF
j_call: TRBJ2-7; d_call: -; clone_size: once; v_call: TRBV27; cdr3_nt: TGTGCCAGCAGTTTATCGTTGGTCTCCTCCGTCTACGAGCAGTACTTC; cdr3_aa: CASSLSLVSSVYEQYF
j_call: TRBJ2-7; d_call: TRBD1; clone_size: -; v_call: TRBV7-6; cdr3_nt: TGTGCCAGCAGCCCGGGACAGGGGACGGAGACCTCTAGCGAGCAGTACTTC; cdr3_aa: CASSPGQGTETSSEQYF
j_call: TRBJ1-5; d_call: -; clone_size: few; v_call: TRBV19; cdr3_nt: TGTGCCAGTAGTACAGGGGACCCGGGATATGTGGAGCCCCAGCATTTT; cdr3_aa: CASSTGDPGYVEPQHF
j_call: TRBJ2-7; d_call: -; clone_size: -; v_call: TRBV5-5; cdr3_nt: TGTGCCAGCAGCCCTTCCCAGGGATCCTACGAGCAGTACTTC; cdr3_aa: CASSPSQGSYEQYF
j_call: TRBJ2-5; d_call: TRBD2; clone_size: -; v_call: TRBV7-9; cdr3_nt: TGTGCCAGCAGCTTAGCCGGGGGGGCCGGAGAGACCCAGTACTTC; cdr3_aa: CASSLAGGAGETQYF
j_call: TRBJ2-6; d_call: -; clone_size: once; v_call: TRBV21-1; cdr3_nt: TGTGCCAGCAACTCCGGGGCCAACGTCCTGACTTTC; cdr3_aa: CASNSGANVLTF
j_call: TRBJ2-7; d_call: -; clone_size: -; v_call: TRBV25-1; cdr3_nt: TGTGCCAGCAGCCTCGGGGGTGACCTAACCGAGCAGTACTTC; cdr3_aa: CASSLGGDLTEQYF
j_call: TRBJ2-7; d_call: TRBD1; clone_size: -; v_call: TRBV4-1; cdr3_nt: TGCGCCAGCAGCCAAGAACAGGGGCCCTACGAGCAGTACTTC; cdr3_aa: CASSQEQGPYEQYF
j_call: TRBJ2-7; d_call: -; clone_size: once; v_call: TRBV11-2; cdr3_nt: TGTGCCAGCAGCTTAGGGGCAGGTACCTACGAGCAGTACTTC; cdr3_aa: CASSLGAGTYEQYF
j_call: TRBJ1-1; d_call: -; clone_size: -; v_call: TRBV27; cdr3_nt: TGTGCCAGCAGTTTCACAGTGAGAGCTTTCTTT; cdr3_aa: CASSFTVRAFF